The rows below give T cell receptor beta chains drawn from one sample of a study of T cell responses to AZD1222 COVID-19 vaccine. Sequenced by immunoSEQ multiplex PCR; TCRdb stores in-frame clones only, minus some. Of approximately 150,000 clones listed, 80% to 95% are singletons. The starting material was peripheral blood, obtained 28 days after the second AZD1222 dose. The receptors stem from an adult who received the AZD1222 COVID-19 vaccine. CDR3s include the opening cysteine and the closing phenylalanine or tryptophan. Each record gives: D gene, clone size, CDR3 length, J gene, V gene, CDR3 DNA, CDR3 protein. D genes are given only for firm matches. Clone size is stated in some rows and not others, as once, few, many or a class when expanded.

>.|.|17|TRBJ1-1|TRBV28
TGTGCCAGCAGTTTATTCGGAGGGATAGGAACGAACACTGAAGCTTTCTTT
CASSLFGGIGTNTEAFF
>.|.|17|TRBJ2-7|TRBV30
TGTGCCTGGAGTGTACTTGGCGGCGCGAAGGTCCCCTACGAGCAGTACTTC
CAWSVLGGAKVPYEQYF
>.|.|22|TRBJ1-1|TRBV2
TGTGCCAGCAGTGAAGCATTGGGGGCGAAAAGCGACAGCACGGACGGGAACACTGAAGCTTTCTTT
CASSEALGAKSDSTDGNTEAFF
>TRBD1|.|17|TRBJ2-1|TRBV23-1
TGCGCCAGCAGTCAACGTGAACCGGGACAGGCGGTTACTGAGCAGTTCTTC
CASSQREPGQAVTEQFF
>TRBD2|.|12|TRBJ2-7|TRBV4-2
TGTGCCAGCAGCCCCCAGGGAGGGGAGCAGTACTTC
CASSPQGGEQYF
>TRBD2|once|13|TRBJ2-7|TRBV11-2
TGTGCCAGCAGCTTAGAGGTAGCGGGCGAGCAGTACTTC
CASSLEVAGEQYF
>TRBD1|.|17|TRBJ2-2|TRBV10-1
TGCGCCAGCAGTGAGGGGACAGGTTTGCCCAACACCGGGGAGCTGTTTTTT
CASSEGTGLPNTGELFF
>.|once|12|TRBJ2-1|TRBV4-2
TGTGCCAGCAGCCAAGATCCGGCCTTCCAGTTCTTC
CASSQDPAFQFF
>.|.|15|TRBJ1-2|TRBV27
TGTGCCAGCAGGGAACAGAGGAACTCTAACTATGGCTACACCTTC
CASREQRNSNYGYTF
>.|.|15|TRBJ2-1|TRBV6-5
TGTGCCAGCAGTTTTGGTGTTACAGCACACAATGAGCAGTTCTTC
CASSFGVTAHNEQFF
>.|few|15|TRBJ1-4|TRBV27
TGTGCCAGCAGATTAATAGGCTCCCGGGGTGAAAAACTGTTTTTT
CASRLIGSRGEKLFF
>.|once|14|TRBJ1-1|TRBV10-3
TGTGCCATCAGCCTTACAGGGATAGGCACTGAAGCTTTCTTT
CAISLTGIGTEAFF
>TRBD1|.|16|TRBJ2-7|TRBV7-2
TGTGCCAGCAGCGCGGGACAGGGTTCGAGAGCCCACGGGCAGTACTTC
CASSAGQGSRAHGQYF
>.|.|11|TRBJ1-2|TRBV19
TGTGCCACCAGTGGAGGCGATGGCTACACCTTC
CATSGGDGYTF
>.|.|13|TRBJ1-1|TRBV5-1
TGCGCCAGCAGCTTTCGAGGTAACACTGAAGCTTTCTTT
CASSFRGNTEAFF
>TRBD1|.|16|TRBJ1-2|TRBV30
TGTGCCTGGAGCCCCCGGGACAGGGGAAGTAACTATGGCTACACCTTC
CAWSPRDRGSNYGYTF
>TRBD1|.|20|TRBJ2-5|TRBV24-1
TGTGCCACCAGTGATTTTTTTTCCCACGCCGGAGCAGGGGGCAGGGAGACCCAGTACTTC
CATSDFFSHAGAGGRETQYF
>.|.|13|TRBJ1-2|TRBV19
TGTGCCAGTAGTTCGGCTATTAACTATGGCTACACCTTC
CASSSAINYGYTF
>TRBD2|.|17|TRBJ2-3|TRBV7-6
TGTGCCAGCAGCTCATTCGGGACTAGTAGTCGGTCAGATACGCAGTATTTT
CASSSFGTSSRSDTQYF
>TRBD1|.|13|TRBJ2-7|TRBV12-3/TRBV12-4
TGTGCCAGCAGTCCGACAGGGGTCTACGAGCAGTACTTC
CASSPTGVYEQYF
>TRBD1|.|13|TRBJ1-2|TRBV7-9
TGTGCCAGCAGCTCCAGTGGACAGGGAGGCTACACCTTC
CASSSSGQGGYTF
>.|.|14|TRBJ2-1|TRBV6-5
TGTGCCAGCAGTCCCCCCACAGGGTTCGATGAGCAGTTCTTC
CASSPPTGFDEQFF
>TRBD1|.|14|TRBJ2-3|TRBV5-1
TGCGCCAGCGTCCCGGGACAGCACACAGATACGCAGTATTTT
CASVPGQHTDTQYF
>.|.|15|TRBJ2-1|TRBV11-3
TGTGCCAGCAGCTCCGCGGGAAGCTCCTACAATGAGCAGTTCTTC
CASSSAGSSYNEQFF
>TRBD2|.|17|TRBJ2-7|TRBV7-8
TGTGCCAGCAGCTTAGTAGGTAAACTAGCGGCATCCTACGAGCAGTACTTC
CASSLVGKLAASYEQYF
>.|.|13|TRBJ2-7|TRBV5-1
TGCGCCAGCAGCTTGGGACAAAACTACGAGCAGTACTTC
CASSLGQNYEQYF
>.|.|12|TRBJ2-7|TRBV12-3/TRBV12-4
TGTGCCAGCAATTTGGGCAACTACGAGCAGTACTTC
CASNLGNYEQYF
>.|once|13|TRBJ2-7|TRBV30
TGTGCCTGGTCCCGGGACACCACCTACGAGCAGTACTTC
CAWSRDTTYEQYF
>.|.|11|TRBJ2-4|TRBV19
TGTGCCAGCCACGACAGGTTCATTCAGTACTTC
CASHDRFIQYF
>.|.|15|TRBJ1-2|TRBV29-1
TGCAGCGTTGAAGAGGGGACTCCTATCAACTATGGCTACACCTTC
CSVEEGTPINYGYTF